Below are 16 T cell receptor beta chains sequenced from a single sample in a study of CD8 T cells in ankylosing spondylitis. Findings and limits, study-wide: Typical of ankylosing spondylitis blood, it appeared, was a TCR beta motif of under 10 highly homologous variants.

No cognate antigen is known for these TCRs. MiXCR, run by TCRdb on the 5' RACE reads, gives a single entry per CDR3 protein. The table records over 700,000 distinct CDR3 sequences, 15% to 20% of them present only once. Material: blood, either unsorted or a sorted T cell fraction (not recorded which). Source of these receptors: a male donor with ankylosing spondylitis.

This clonotype has just a few counts. The V call is TRBV9, the J call TRBJ2-3; 10 bases are shared with TRBD2. The ends lost 4 bases at V and 4 bases at J; junction bases unmatched: 9. This CDR3 is built from 16 residues. Germline values: CDR1 SGDLS, CDR2 YYNGEE. The CDR3 sequence is CASSSRAGGPSDTQYF. The CDR3 region has the DNA TGTGCCAGCAGCTCCAGAGCGGGGGGGCCATCAGATACGCAGTATTTT.

This clonotype was picked up a small number of times. The genes are TRBV7-9 and TRBJ2-5; 7 nucleotides align to TRBD2. CDR3 size: 16 residues. V shed 3 bases and J 2 bases; nucleotides not matched to a gene: 9. Germline-derived CDR1 and CDR2 are SEHNR and FQNEAQ (reference sequence). The CDR3 nucleotides read TGTGCCAGCAGCTTGCGAGCGGGACTGAATCAAGAGACCCAGTACTTC. Translating it yields CASSLRAGLNQETQYF.

The chain has TRBV28 and TRBJ2-7; TRBD1 is a possible D gene (6 bases). Germline assignment: CDR1 MDHEN and CDR2 SYDVKM. The CDR3 runs 11 residues. The V gene lost 8 bases and the J gene lost 9 bases, with 14 bases spanning the gap. CDR3 residues: CASAGGQRQYF. The CDR3 DNA sequence: TGTGCCAGCGCCGGAGGACAGAGGCAGTACTTC.

The chain carries TRBV5-1 and TRBJ1-1; a possible D gene is TRBD1 (5 bases). Deletions cut 0 bases from V and 1 base from J, with 13 bases between. This CDR3 comprises 16 residues. Germline V gene data show CDR1 as SGHRS and CDR2 as YFSETQ. The CDR3 nucleotides are TGCGCCAGCAGCTTGGAAGCCGGGACTCGGAACACTGAAGCTTTCTTT. It translates to CASSLEAGTRNTEAFF.

This clonotype has a handful of counts. The chain couples TRBV7-2 to TRBJ2-7; 8 bases align to TRBD1. The trim removed 2 bases at V and 3 bases at J, leaving 12 bases unmatched. The germline gives CDR1 SGHTA, CDR2 FQGNSA. The CDR3 consists of 17 residues. CDR3 in DNA: TGTGCCAGCAGCTTAACCCTCCTCGGACAGGGTATCTACGAGCAGTACTTC. Amino acids: CASSLTLLGQGIYEQYF.

This clonotype was counted a few times. The chain links TRBV20-1 to TRBJ2-1, with 12 bases matching TRBD1. The CDR3 runs to 15 residues. Germline loops: CDR1 DFQATT, CDR2 SNEGSKA (reference sequence). With V trimmed by 2 bases and J by 9 bases, 8 bases remained unmatched. The CDR3 loop is CSARYGGTGGGEQFF. The CDR3 DNA follows: TGCAGTGCTAGATACGGCGGGACAGGGGGCGGTGAGCAGTTCTTC.

This clonotype turned up a few times. This chain joins TRBV20-1 and TRBJ2-7, with 7 bases that match TRBD1. V gave up 6 bases and J gave up 5 bases; unmatched junction bases: 7. In germline, CDR1 is DFQATT, CDR2 SNEGSKA (reference sequence). This CDR3 has 12 amino acids. The CDR3 is CSAAGGKNEQYF. The CDR3 nucleotides read TGCAGTGCGGCAGGGGGTAAGAACGAGCAGTACTTC.

This clonotype was counted a few times. The chain carries TRBV11-1 and TRBJ2-7; 9 bases line up with TRBD1. The CDR3 is 15 residues long. Germline CDR1 reads SGHAT; CDR2 reads FQDESV (reference sequence). V shed 5 bases, J shed 3 bases, and the junction held 8 bases outside the gene matches. CDR3 residues: CASSPFPGQGYEQYF. The CDR3 region has the DNA TGTGCCAGCAGCCCCTTTCCGGGACAGGGCTACGAGCAGTACTTC. The complete variable domain, with remaining parts taken from reference TRBV11-1 and TRBJ2-7, reads EAEVAQSPRYKITEKSQAVAFWCDPISGHATLYWYRQILGQGPELLVQFQDESVVDDSQLPKDRFSAERLKGVDSTLKIQPAELGDSAMYLCASSPFPGQGYEQYFGPGTRLTVT.

The rearrangement uses TRBV5-1 and TRBJ2-3, with 8 bases lining up with TRBD1. CDR1 is SGHRS, CDR2 YFSETQ, per germline. With 4 bases clipped from V and 0 bases from J, the junction kept 7 bases outside the gene matches. This CDR3 has 16 amino acids. This CDR3 reads CASSGGTGSSTDTQYF. In DNA, the CDR3 is TGCGCCAGCAGCGGAGGGACAGGCTCTAGCACAGATACGCAGTATTTT.

The chain links TRBV20-1 to TRBJ2-5; 8 bases fit TRBD2. V lost 0 bases to trimming and J lost 1 base; unmatched junction nucleotides: 13. Germline loops: CDR1 DFQATT, CDR2 SNEGSKA (reference sequence). This CDR3 spans 18 amino acids. The CDR3 spells CSAREGLGRGTGQETQYF. The CDR3 DNA is TGCAGTGCTAGAGAGGGACTAGGGCGTGGGACGGGCCAAGAGACCCAGTACTTC.

The chain joins TRBV20-1 to TRBJ2-2; 14 nucleotides agree with TRBD2. Germline-derived CDR1 and CDR2 are DFQATT and SNEGSKA (reference sequence). The length of the CDR3 is 19 residues. The trim removed 6 bases at V and 3 bases at J, leaving 15 bases unmatched. As DNA, the CDR3 is TGCAGTGCCGAGGGGGGGACTAGCGGGAGAGGGTCGGACACCGGGGAGCTGTTTTTT. Translating it yields CSAEGGTSGRGSDTGELFF.

This chain links TRBV7-9 with TRBJ1-5, with 9 bases matching TRBD1. Per the germline V gene, CDR1 is SEHNR and CDR2 is FQNEAQ (reference sequence). The CDR3 consists of 15 residues. Losses at the gene ends were 0 bases for V and 7 bases for J; bases not matched to a gene: 4. Here the CDR3 reads CASSLAGQGEQPQHF. The CDR3 DNA follows: TGTGCCAGCAGCTTAGCGGGACAGGGTGAGCAGCCCCAGCATTTT.

This sequence joins TRBV4-3 and TRBJ1-6, with TRBD1 matching over 7 bases. Germline loops: CDR1 LGHNA, CDR2 YSLEER. The CDR3 has 16 residues. V shed 0 bases and J 8 bases; nucleotides not matched to a gene: 7. The CDR3 coding sequence is TGCGCCAGCAGCCAAGATCTAGGGACAGCCTATTCACCCCTCCACTTT. Protein product: CASSQDLGTAYSPLHF.

This clonotype was picked up many times. J is TRBJ2-4 and V is TRBV12-3 or TRBV12-4; either TRBD1 or TRBD2 may fit D (5 bases each). V gave up 6 bases and J gave up 0 bases, with 15 bases separating them. The length of the CDR3 is 16 residues. The DNA of the CDR3 is TGTGCCAGCAGGACCGGGGCCCATTCAGCCAAAAACATTCAGTACTTC. The encoded protein is CASRTGAHSAKNIQYF.

The chain employs TRBV2 and TRBJ2-7; weak D call: TRBD1 (5 bases). V was trimmed by 0 bases and J by 6 bases, leaving 9 bases between them. Germline V gene sequence: CDR1 SNHLY, CDR2 FYNNEI. The CDR3 spans 13 residues. CDR3 DNA: TGTGCCAGCAGTGAAGCGGGAAGGGGCGAGCAGTACTTC. It specifies CASSEAGRGEQYF. Using reference TRBV2 and TRBJ2-7 for the parts outside the CDR3, the full variable domain is EPEVTQTPSHQVTQMGQEVILRCVPISNHLYFYWYRQILGQKVEFLVSFYNNEISEKSEIFDDQFSVERPDGSNFTLKIRSTKLEDSAMYFCASSEAGRGEQYFGPGTRLTVT.

As DNA, the CDR3 is TGCGCCAGCAGACTAGCCGGGACAGGGGGCTCTGAAGCTTTCTTT. Encoded protein: CASRLAGTGGSEAFF. The rearrangement links TRBV5-1 to TRBJ1-1; the match to TRBD1 covers 12 bases. This CDR3 is 15 amino acids long. With 5 bases clipped from V and 6 bases from J, the junction kept 8 bases outside the gene matches. Germline CDR1 SGHRS, CDR2 YFSETQ.